This TCR beta chain came from a study of cytomegalovirus exposure and HLA in healthy donors. The wider study: The study's early data release held around 85 million unique TCRs from HLA-typed donors.

PCR employed 60 Vbeta and 13 Jbeta primers. Using immunoSEQ multiplex PCR, the repertoire was profiled, and TCRdb retains in-frame clones only, with some absent. The data hold roughly 90,000 clones, with 80% observed a single time. The CDR3 totals 16 residues. Germline values: CDR1 ENHRY, CDR2 SYGVKD. J was trimmed by 5 bases and V by 0 bases; bases with no gene match: 5. This TCR was sampled from a man younger than 35 in good health and CMV-seronegative. Sequencing input: PBMCs. This rearrangement joins TRBV10-3 to TRBJ1-5, with 9 positions matching TRBD1. Written as DNA, the CDR3 is TGTGCCATCAGTGAGTCGGCGGACAGGGGAGATCAGCCCCAGCATTTT. Translation gives CAISESADRGDQPQHF.